The text below deals with one TCR beta chain. The sample originates from a study of early T cells in non-severe SARS-CoV-2 infection. Germline V gene data show CDR1 as MGHDK and CDR2 as SYGVNS. The V gene lost 7 bases and the J gene lost 2 bases, with 12 bases spanning the gap. CDR3 length equals 13 residues. TCRdb re-called the 5' RACE reads with MiXCR, one entry per CDR3 protein. The sample has fewer than 80,000 distinct CDR3 sequences; about 10% are singletons. V and J are TRBV25-1 and TRBJ2-7; D remains ambiguous. The sequencing here drew on whole blood, taken at baseline. The clonotype was recovered from an adult who was a healthcare worker with PCR-confirmed SARS-CoV-2 infection or an uninfected control (not recorded which). CDR3 sequence (DNA): TGTGCCAGCATGGACGGATCGACCTACGAGCAGTACTTC. This sequence encodes CASMDGSTYEQYF.